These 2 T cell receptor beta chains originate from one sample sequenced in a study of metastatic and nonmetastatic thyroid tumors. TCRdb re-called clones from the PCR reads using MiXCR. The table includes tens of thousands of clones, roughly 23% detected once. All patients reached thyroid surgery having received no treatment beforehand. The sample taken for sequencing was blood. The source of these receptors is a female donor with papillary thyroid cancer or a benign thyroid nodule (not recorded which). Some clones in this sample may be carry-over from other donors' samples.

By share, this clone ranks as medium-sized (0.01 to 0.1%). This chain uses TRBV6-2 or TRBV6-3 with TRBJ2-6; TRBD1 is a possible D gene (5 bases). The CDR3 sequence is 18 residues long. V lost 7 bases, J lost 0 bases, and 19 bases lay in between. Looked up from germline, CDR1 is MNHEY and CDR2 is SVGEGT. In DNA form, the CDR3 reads TGTGCCAGCATCCAAGGGCAGGGCCGATCCTCTGGGGCCAACGTCCTGACTTTC. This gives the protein CASIQGQGRSSGANVLTF.

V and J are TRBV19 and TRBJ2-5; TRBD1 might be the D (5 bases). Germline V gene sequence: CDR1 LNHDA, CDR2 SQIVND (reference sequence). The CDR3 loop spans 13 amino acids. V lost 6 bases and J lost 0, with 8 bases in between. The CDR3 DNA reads TGTGCCAGTAGGCAGGGCTACCAAGAGACCCAGTACTTC. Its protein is CASRQGYQETQYF.